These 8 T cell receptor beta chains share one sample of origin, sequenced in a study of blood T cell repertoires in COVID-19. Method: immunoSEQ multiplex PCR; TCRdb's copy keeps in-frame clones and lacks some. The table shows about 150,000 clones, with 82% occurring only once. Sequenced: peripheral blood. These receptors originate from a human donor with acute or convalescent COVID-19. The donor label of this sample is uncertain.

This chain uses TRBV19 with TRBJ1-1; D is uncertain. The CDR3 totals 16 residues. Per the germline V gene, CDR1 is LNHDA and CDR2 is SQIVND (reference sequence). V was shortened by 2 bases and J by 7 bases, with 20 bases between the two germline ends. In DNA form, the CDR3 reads TGTGCCAGTAGTATATCGCCCACAGTACGTCAGAATGAAGCTTTCTTT. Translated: CASSISPTVRQNEAFF.

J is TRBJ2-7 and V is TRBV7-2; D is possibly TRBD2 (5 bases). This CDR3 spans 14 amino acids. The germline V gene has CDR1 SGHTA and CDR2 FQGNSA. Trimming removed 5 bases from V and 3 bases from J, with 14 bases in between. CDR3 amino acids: CASSRGRGYYEQYF. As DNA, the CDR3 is TGTGCCAGCAGCCGCGGCCGGGGATACTACGAGCAGTACTTC.

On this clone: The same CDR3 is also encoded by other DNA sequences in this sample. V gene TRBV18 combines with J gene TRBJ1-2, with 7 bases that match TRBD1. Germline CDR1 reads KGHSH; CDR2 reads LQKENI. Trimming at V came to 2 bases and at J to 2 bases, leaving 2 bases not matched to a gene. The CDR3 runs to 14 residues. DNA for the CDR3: TGTGCCAGCTCACCATCAGGGGGGAACTATGGCTACACCTTC. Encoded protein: CASSPSGGNYGYTF.

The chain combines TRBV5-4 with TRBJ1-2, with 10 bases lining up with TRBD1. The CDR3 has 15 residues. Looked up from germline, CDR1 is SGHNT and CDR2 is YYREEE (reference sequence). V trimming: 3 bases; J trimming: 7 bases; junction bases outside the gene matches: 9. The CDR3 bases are TGTGCCAGCAGCTCGGTGGACAGGGGGGATTTTGGCTACACCTTC. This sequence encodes CASSSVDRGDFGYTF.

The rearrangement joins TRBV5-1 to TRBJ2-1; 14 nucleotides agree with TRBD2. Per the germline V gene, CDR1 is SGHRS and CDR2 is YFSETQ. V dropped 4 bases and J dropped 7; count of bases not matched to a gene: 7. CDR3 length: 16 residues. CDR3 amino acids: CASSTSTSGGANEQFF. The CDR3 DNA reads TGCGCCAGCAGCACCTCGACTAGCGGGGGGGCAAATGAGCAGTTCTTC.

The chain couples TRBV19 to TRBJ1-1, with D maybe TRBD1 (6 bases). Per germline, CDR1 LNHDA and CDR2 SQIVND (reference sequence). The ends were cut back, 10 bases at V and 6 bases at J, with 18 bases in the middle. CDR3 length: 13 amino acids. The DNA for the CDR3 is TGTGCCACCGAGGGGGAGGGGCGGGCTGAAGCTTTCTTT. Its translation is CATEGEGRAEAFF.

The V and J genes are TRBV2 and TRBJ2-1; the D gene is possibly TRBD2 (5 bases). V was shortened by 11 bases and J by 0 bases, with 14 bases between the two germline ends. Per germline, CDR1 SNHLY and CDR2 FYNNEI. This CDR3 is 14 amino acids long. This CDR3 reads CAGRTSSSYNEQFF. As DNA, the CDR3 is TGTGCCGGGCGGACTTCCAGCTCCTACAATGAGCAGTTCTTC.

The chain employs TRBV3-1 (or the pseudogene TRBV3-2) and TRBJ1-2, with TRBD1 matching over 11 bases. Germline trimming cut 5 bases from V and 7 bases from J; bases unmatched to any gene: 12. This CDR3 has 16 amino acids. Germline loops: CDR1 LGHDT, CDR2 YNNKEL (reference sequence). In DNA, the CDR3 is TGTGCCAGCAGCTCTTTCGGACAGGGGGCGCGGGGTGGCTACACCTTC. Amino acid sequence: CASSSFGQGARGGYTF.